This T cell receptor beta chain originates from a study of T-cell reconstitution after alpha-beta-depleted transplantation in children. Study findings and constraints: Some patients' high day-60 TCRbeta diversity was traced to surviving recipient T cells and thymic progenitors. A year had passed since transplant, and T-cell counts and diversity by then came mostly from newly produced T cells. In patients about two months after transplant, alpha-beta T cells reportedly arose from several hundred expanded graft clones.

The sample holds a few counts of this clonotype. Its antigen remains unidentified. Losses at the gene ends were 8 bases for V and 6 bases for J; bases not matched to a gene: 3. There are 11 residues in the CDR3. The germline gives CDR1 SGHRS, CDR2 YFSETQ. Preparation of the TCRbeta library was carried out with unique molecular identifiers. TCRdb recomputed calls from the PCR reads with MiXCR, one row per CDR3 protein. The sample has about 420,000 distinct CDR3 sequences; roughly 15% are singletons. The TCR sequence derives from a boy under three years old who had a stem cell transplant for Wiskott-Aldrich syndrome, so the T cells may come from the graft donor. The chain combines TRBV5-1 with TRBJ2-7; TRBD1 matches at 9 bases. This sample comprised PBMCs, mostly from graft donor cells, obtained 360 days after TCRalphabeta/CD19-depleted stem cell transplant. DNA for the CDR3: TGCGCCAGTATGGACAGGGGCGAGCAGTACTTC. Residues: CASMDRGEQYF.